One sample yielded the 11 T cell receptor beta chains listed below, sequenced in a study of T cell changes during pregnancy in multiple sclerosis. Measured with immunoSEQ multiplex PCR; TCRdb has only the in-frame clones, and not every one. The sample has around 110,000 clones, roughly 90% seen once. Sample: peripheral blood, taken in the third trimester of pregnancy. All receptors come from a female donor in good health, enrolled as a control in a pregnancy study.

V is TRBV11-3 and J is TRBJ1-2; D is unresolved. Germline lookup yields CDR1 SGHNT and CDR2 YENEEA. The CDR3 has 13 amino acids. Trimming shortened V by 3 bases and J by 4 bases, and 9 bases separated the two germline ends. The CDR3: CASSLRASYGYTF. In DNA, the CDR3 is TGTGCCAGCAGCTTGAGGGCCAGCTATGGCTACACCTTC.

The gene calls are TRBV30 and TRBJ1-1; TRBD1 agrees at 8 bases. The CDR3 is 12 residues long. Germline CDR1 GTSNPN, CDR2 SVGIG (reference sequence). The trim removed 5 bases at V and 12 bases at J, leaving 11 bases unmatched. The DNA of the CDR3 is TGTGCCTGGGGCCGGGACAGGAGAGAATCTTTCTTT. This sequence encodes CAWGRDRRESFF.

The chain employs TRBV27 and TRBJ2-1, with D possibly matching TRBD1 (5 bases). Germline V CDR1 and CDR2: MNHEY, SMNVEV (reference sequence). Trimming removed 6 bases at V and 9 bases at J, with 18 bases between. CDR3 length equals 14 residues. The CDR3 nucleotides read TGTGCCAGCAGGCGAGTGGGGCTATCATCTGAGCAGTTCTTC. The encoded protein is CASRRVGLSSEQFF.

The genes are TRBV5-8 and TRBJ2-7; D is perhaps TRBD1 (6 bases). The germline CDR1 and CDR2 sequences are SGHTS and YDEGEE. The CDR3 spans 12 residues. Trimming took 0 bases from V and 5 from J, leaving 6 bases between them. DNA for the CDR3: TGTGCCAGCAGCTTGGGGACAGACGAGCAGTACTTC. Its translation: CASSLGTDEQYF.

The chain uses TRBV4-2 and TRBJ2-7, with D perhaps matching TRBD2 (6 bases). Per the germline V gene, CDR1 is LGHNA and CDR2 is YNFKEQ. This CDR3 has 16 residues. The V end lost 1 base, the J end lost 4 bases, and 17 bases lay between the germline ends. CDR3 region: CASSQVLRGVSYEQYF. The DNA of the CDR3 is TGTGCCAGCAGCCAAGTTTTGCGGGGAGTTTCATACGAGCAGTACTTC.

This chain uses TRBV4-1 with TRBJ2-4; TRBD1 is a possible D gene (5 bases). Germline CDR1 reads MGHRA; CDR2 reads YSYEKL. CDR3 length: 18 amino acids. Trimming removed 2 bases from V and 0 bases from J, with 17 bases in between. CDR3 DNA: TGCGCCAGCAGCCAATTTGCGATGGTGGGGCTAGCCAAAAACATTCAGTACTTC. Residues: CASSQFAMVGLAKNIQYF.

The chain recombines TRBV6-5 with TRBJ1-1, with D possibly TRBD1 on 6 matching bases. This CDR3 has 16 residues. Germline V gene sequence: CDR1 MNHEY, CDR2 SVGAGI. V lost 0 bases, J lost 5 bases, and 16 bases lay in between. The DNA of the CDR3 is TGTGCCAGCAGTTACTCGATTTCAGGGGCGCGGACTGAAGCTTTCTTT. Amino acid sequence: CASSYSISGARTEAFF.

V usage is TRBV5-6 and J usage is TRBJ2-1, with D possibly matching TRBD2 (7 bases). The V and J ends lost 5 bases and 6 bases respectively, with 15 bases between them. The CDR3 runs 14 residues. From germline, CDR1 is SGHDT and CDR2 YYEEEE. The CDR3 sequence: CASSEYGGLNEQFF. The DNA for the CDR3 is TGTGCCAGCAGTGAGTACGGGGGGCTCAATGAGCAGTTCTTC.

This chain uses TRBV7-6 with TRBJ2-1; 7 bases line up with TRBD2. Germline CDR1 and CDR2: SGHVS and FNYEAQ. The CDR3 spans 17 residues. V lost 2 bases to trimming and J lost 6 bases; unmatched junction nucleotides: 13. The CDR3 region is CASSLIPPGGSLNEQFF. The CDR3 DNA follows: TGTGCCAGCAGCTTAATCCCCCCGGGGGGATCGCTCAATGAGCAGTTCTTC.

The J gene is TRBJ2-5, the V gene TRBV10-3; weak D call: TRBD1 (5 bases). Germline-derived CDR1 and CDR2 are ENHRY and SYGVKD. The V and J ends lost 0 bases and 4 bases respectively, with 9 bases between them. This CDR3 comprises 14 residues. CDR3 in DNA: TGTGCCATCAGTGAGTCAAGGGGTAGAGAGACCCAGTACTTC. Residues: CAISESRGRETQYF.

V usage is TRBV9 and J usage is TRBJ2-6, with D possibly being TRBD1 (6 bases). The CDR3 covers 22 residues. The V gene lost 4 bases and the J gene lost 0 bases, with 29 bases spanning the gap. Germline-derived CDR1 and CDR2 are SGDLS and YYNGEE. DNA for the CDR3: TGTGCCAGCAGCTACATGCGCCCAACCAACCCGGACAGATTCTCTGGGGCCAACGTCCTGACTTTC. This translates into CASSYMRPTNPDRFSGANVLTF.